These 15 T cell receptor beta chains came from one sample sequenced in a study of tissue T cells after allogeneic stem cell transplantation. Clones were read by immunoSEQ multiplex PCR, and TCRdb kept only the in-frame ones, dropping some. The sample records 4,500 or so clones, about 32% being singletons. The time point is: mouse harvest day 14 after allogeneic transplant. Tail vein injection delivered 10^7 T-cell-depleted bone marrow cells and 10^6 splenic CD5+ T cells. The sequencing sample was made of skin. The receptors were gathered from a female BALB/c mouse given C57BL/6 T cells with graft-versus-host disease after an allogeneic hematopoietic cell transplant.

This clone occurred a few times. Mouse gene names and germline throughout. The CDR3 extends 1 residue past the end of the read, so its final part is completed from the germline J gene. This sequence joins TRBV2 and TRBJ1-1; weak D call: TRBD1 (6 bases). V was clipped by 0 bases and J by 2 bases, with 10 bases between them. The CDR3 has 15 amino acids. In germline, CDR1 is LGHNA, CDR2 YSYQKL. The CDR3 DNA, read in part, is TGTGCCAGCAGCCAAGAGGGGGGCGCCAACACAGAAGTCTTC. This translates into CASSQEGGANTEVF. From start to end, the CDR3 is CASSQEGGANTEVFF.

Of note for this clone: Germline and genes here are mouse. The observed sequence ends 1 residue before the CDR3 terminus, with the missing tail filled in from the germline J gene. This chain uses TRBV26 with TRBJ2-4; a weak D match, TRBD1 (6 bases). Germline CDR1 KGHPV, CDR2 FQNQEV (reference sequence). The length of the CDR3 is 13 residues. Trimming took off 6 bases at V and 2 bases at J, with 9 bases between the two ends. This chain's CDR3 is CASRPGAQNTLYF. CDR3 bases read: TGTGCCAGCAGGCCAGGGGCTCAAAACACCTTGTAC.

This clone occurred a few times. The gene names here belong to mouse. The observed sequence ends 1 residue before the CDR3 terminus, with the missing tail filled in from the germline J gene. The chain uses TRBV26 and TRBJ2-5, with no clear D. CDR3 length: 11 amino acids. Germline values: CDR1 KGHPV, CDR2 FQNQEV (reference sequence). With 6 bases removed from V and 8 bases from J, the gap between germline ends came to 9 bases. CDR3 protein: CASSDTGTQYF. CDR3 DNA (partial): TGTGCCAGCAGCGACACCGGCACCCAGTAC.

In the case of this clone: The gene symbols are mouse symbols. The read comes to an end 1 residue before the CDR3 does, leaving the germline J gene to fill in the end. The V and J genes are TRBV1 and TRBJ2-4; 10 bases map to TRBD1. V was clipped by 3 bases and J by 7 bases; unmatched bases: 4. CDR1 is NSQYPW, CDR2 LRSPGD, per germline (reference sequence). There are 14 residues in the CDR3. The CDR3 here is CTCSARDRGDTLYF. CDR3 DNA, as far as it was read: TGCACCTGCAGTGCTCGGGACAGGGGAGACACCTTGTAC.

As regards this clone: Gene labels here are mouse ones. Coverage ceases 1 residue before the CDR3 finishes, and the germline J gene fills in the end. This chain joins TRBV26 and TRBJ1-1, with 7 bases matching TRBD1. After removal of 4 bases from V and 4 bases from J, the junction contained 0 bases not matched to a gene. The CDR3 totals 12 residues. Germline V lookup: CDR1 KGHPV, CDR2 FQNQEV (reference sequence). The CDR3 DNA, read in part, is TGTGCCAGCAGTCGGGACAGCACAGAAGTCTTC. Translation: CASSRDSTEVF. The whole CDR3 region reads CASSRDSTEVFF.

As for this clone: All gene names here are mouse names. The sequence runs out 1 residue before the end of the CDR3; the remainder is reconstructed from the germline J gene. The rearrangement uses TRBV3 and TRBJ1-4; TRBD1 is a possible D gene (6 bases). Germline V gene lookup returns CDR1 SNHLY and CDR2 FYNGKV (reference sequence). Trimming left V 4 bases short and J 0 bases short, with 15 bases between. The CDR3 has 17 amino acids. The DNA read from the CDR3 is TGTGCCAGCAGCTATCATTTACAGGGAATTTCCAACGAAAGATTATTT. This encodes CASSYHLQGISNERLF. The whole CDR3 region reads CASSYHLQGISNERLFF.

By sample share, this clone is large. The gene names here belong to mouse. The read finishes 1 residue shy of the CDR3 end, and the germline J gene is used to complete it. This chain uses TRBV16 with TRBJ2-7; no clear D. V was trimmed by 3 bases and J by 0 bases, leaving 6 bases between them. Germline values: CDR1 SGHSA, CDR2 FRNQAP. The CDR3 contains 13 residues. The CDR3 bases that were read are TGTGCAAGCAGCTTTGCAGGCTCCTATGAACAGTAC. As protein: CASSFAGSYEQY. The full-length CDR3 reads as CASSFAGSYEQYF.

This clone has more than one count but fewer than ten. Mouse germline and gene names are used. The read ends 1 residue before the CDR3 terminus; that terminus is restored from the germline J gene. The chain uses TRBV26 and TRBJ1-6; D call uncertain. TRBJ1-6 is placed among ORFs of uncertain function. Germline V gene lookup returns CDR1 KGHPV and CDR2 FQNQEV (reference sequence). CDR3 size: 14 residues. V lost 3 bases to trimming and J lost 1 base, with 4 bases between them. The CDR3 DNA, read in part, is TGTGCCAGCAGTCTTAAGTCCTATAATTCGCCCCTCTAC. Translation: CASSLKSYNSPLY. The full CDR3 sequence reads CASSLKSYNSPLYF.

Comments on this clone: Gene names denote mouse genes. The read ends 1 residue early relative to the CDR3; the germline J gene fills the gap. Other DNA sequences in this specimen translate into the identical CDR3. The rearrangement uses TRBV12-2 and TRBJ2-4; D may be TRBD2 (6 bases). Germline V gene sequence: CDR1 SGHLS, CDR2 HYDKME. V was trimmed by 0 bases and J by 0 bases, leaving 6 bases between them. This CDR3 comprises 14 residues. The CDR3 is CASSLGGSQNTLYF. CDR3 DNA, as far as it was read: TGTGCCAGCTCTCTCGGGGGGAGTCAAAACACCTTGTAC.

In its sample, this clone is large. The gene symbols are mouse symbols. The DNA ends 1 residue before the CDR3 does, and the rest of the CDR3 is filled in from the germline J gene. The chain employs TRBV17 and TRBJ2-3; D is uncertain. The ends were cut back, 0 bases at V and 3 bases at J, with 7 bases in the middle. Germline V CDR1 and CDR2: MNHDT, YYDKIL. This CDR3 is built from 14 residues. Here the CDR3 reads CASSRDLQAETLYF. The sequenced CDR3 bases are TGTGCTAGCAGTAGAGATCTACAGGCAGAAACGCTGTAT.

On this clone itself: Gene names and germline match the mouse. CDR3 protein: CASSRDINNQAPLF. The sequenced part of the CDR3 DNA is TGTGCCAGCAGTCGGGACATTAACAACCAGGCTCCGCTT. The chain links TRBV15 to TRBJ1-5, with D perhaps matching TRBD1 (6 bases). The read is 1 residue too short to cover the CDR3 end, so that end is filled in from the germline J gene. The CDR3 loop spans 14 amino acids. Trimming removed 5 bases from V and 0 bases from J, with 8 bases in between. Germline values: CDR1 SGHND, CDR2 FRSKSL.

This clone turned up a few times. Gene names refer to mouse genes. The read ends 1 residue shy of where the CDR3 ends; the end is completed using the germline J gene. The gene calls are TRBV31 and TRBJ2-4, with D tentatively TRBD2 (6 bases). In germline, CDR1 is GKSSPN, CDR2 SITVG. The V end lost 3 bases, the J end lost 4 bases, and 11 bases lay between the germline ends. The CDR3 extends over 13 amino acids. The sequenced part of the CDR3 DNA is TGTGCCTGGAGAGCCTTGGGGGAAAACACCTTGTAC. As protein: CAWRALGENTLY. The full CDR3 protein is CAWRALGENTLYF.

This clone was counted between two and nine times. Any gene name here is a mouse gene name. Additional DNA sequences in this sample encode the identical CDR3. The CDR3 bases that were read are TGTGCCAGCAGGGGGGGCGCGGAAGACACCCAGTAC. The encoded protein is CASRGGAEDTQY. The whole CDR3 reads CASRGGAEDTQYF. The rearrangement joins TRBV13-3 to TRBJ2-5; D might be TRBD2 (7 bases). The missing CDR3 end, 1 residue past where the read stops, is filled in from the germline J gene. The CDR3 is 13 amino acids. Germline loops: CDR1 NNHDY, CDR2 SYVADS. V lost 5 bases to trimming and J lost 4 bases, with 11 bases between them. The full variable domain, completed using reference TRBV13-3 and TRBJ2-5, is EAAVTQSPRSKVAVTGGKVTLSCHQTNNHDYMYWYRQDTGHGLRLIHYSYVADSTEKGDIPDGYKASRPSQENFSLILELASLSQTAVYFCASRGGAEDTQYFGPGTRLLVL.

Concerning this clone: Gene names are mouse gene names. The observed sequence ends 1 residue before the CDR3 terminus, with the missing tail filled in from the germline J gene. The chain uses TRBV26 and TRBJ2-4, with a weak D call TRBD2 (6 bases). Germline lookup yields CDR1 KGHPV and CDR2 FQNQEV (reference sequence). The CDR3 loop spans 14 amino acids. V gave up 5 bases and J gave up 0 bases, with 9 bases separating them. The CDR3 here is CASSFDWSQNTLYF. CDR3 DNA (partial): TGTGCCAGCAGTTTTGACTGGAGTCAAAACACCTTGTAC. The complete variable domain, with remaining parts taken from reference TRBV26 and TRBJ2-4, reads NSKVIQTPRYLVKGQGQKAKMRCIPEKGHPVVFWYQQNKNNEFKFLINFQNQEVLQQIDMTEKRFSAECPSNSPCSLEIQSSEAGDSALYLCASSFDWSQNTLYFGAGTRLSVL.

Regarding this clone: Germline and genes here are mouse. The read finishes 1 residue shy of the CDR3 end, and the germline J gene is used to complete it. In the same sample, other DNA sequences code for this CDR3. The V and J genes are TRBV16 and TRBJ2-5; 7 bases are a match to TRBD2. The CDR3 is 14 residues long. V was pared by 0 bases and J by 6 bases, with 3 bases of the junction left unmatched. Germline CDR1 SGHSA, CDR2 FRNQAP. The CDR3 DNA, read in part, is TGTGCAAGCAGCTTAGAGTGGGGGGAGGACACCCAGTAC. Translation: CASSLEWGEDTQY. The entire CDR3 protein reads CASSLEWGEDTQYF.